This T cell receptor (beta chain) was sequenced during a study of blood T cells in healthy people across ages. Germline lookup yields CDR1 MNHEY and CDR2 SMNVEV (reference sequence). The ends were cut back, 6 bases at V and 0 bases at J, with 7 bases in the middle. This CDR3 has 13 residues. The use of a sample-barcoded 5' primer and a J-beta primer mix characterized a second PCR of 7 to 11 cycles. MiXCR, run by TCRdb on the 5' RACE reads, gives a single entry per CDR3 protein. The profile shows some 920,000 distinct CDR3 sequences, just over 50% of them singletons. Specimen: blood. The receptor comes from a woman in her sixties or seventies in good health. This chain links TRBV27 with TRBJ2-3; perhaps TRBD2 as D (5 bases). CDR3 protein: CASRDFSTDTQYF. CDR3 in DNA: TGTGCCAGCAGGGACTTTAGCACAGATACGCAGTATTTT.